This T cell receptor beta chain was found in a study of regulatory T cells in long-lasting Graves disease. Through Arm-PCR of CDR3 regions and iRepertoire HTBI primers, TCR beta libraries were built. TCRdb reprocessed the multiplex PCR reads via MiXCR and lists one record per CDR3 protein. Of over 450,000 distinct CDR3 sequences listed, approximately 12% are singletons. Time point: newly diagnosed GD, antithyroid drugs for less than 3 months. RNA extracted from PBMCs served as the sequencing template. Trimming removed 5 bases at V and 7 bases at J, with 14 bases between. The CDR3 extends over 13 amino acids. Germline V lookup: CDR1 MNHNS, CDR2 SASEGT. These data were likewise used in another study, on T cells in Graves' hyperthyroidism and ophthalmopathy.

The sample consisted of peripheral blood mononuclear cells (PBMCs), taken at new diagnosis, from a patient treated with antithyroid drugs. This clonotype originated in a woman younger than 45 with Graves disease. J is TRBJ1-1 and V is TRBV6-1; a weak D match, TRBD1 (5 bases). CDR3 protein: CASSTNSGGEAFF. The CDR3 DNA reads as TGTGCCAGCAGTACCAACAGCGGGGGTGAAGCTTTCTTT.